Listed below are T cell receptor beta chains from one sample, sequenced in a study of vaccination and CD4 T cells after COVID-19. TCRdb re-derived calls from the PCR reads in MiXCR, one entry per CDR3 protein. The data show some 11,000 distinct CDR3 sequences, with roughly 31% seen just once and 7.5% to 9% held by the top ten. The antigens these receptors bind are not known. The sequencing sample was made of CD4+ T cells from blood, cultured in vitro. All receptors derive from a human donor who had recovered from COVID-19. CDR3s include the opening cysteine and the closing phenylalanine or tryptophan. D genes are given only for firm matches. Expanded clones get a size class; other rows say once, few or many, or leave the size out.

-	TRBJ2-6	TRBV27	-	TGTGCCAGCAGTTCCCACGTACGGGGACGCTCTGGGGCCAACGTCCTGACTTTC	CASSSHVRGRSGANVLTF
TRBD1	TRBJ2-7	TRBV27	-	TGTGCCAGCAGTCCCCGACAGGGCGGCTACGAGCAGTACTTC	CASSPRQGGYEQYF
TRBD1	TRBJ1-2	TRBV18	few	TGTGCCAGCTCGGCCGGGACAGACTATGGCTACACCTTC	CASSAGTDYGYTF
-	TRBJ1-6	TRBV7-9	few	TGTGCCAGCAGCTTATTGGGGCAGGGTGATTCACCCCTCCACTTT	CASSLLGQGDSPLHF
-	TRBJ1-2	TRBV6-1	few	TGTGCCAGCAGTGTAAGTGGGACTCTCTATGGCTACACCTTC	CASSVSGTLYGYTF
-	TRBJ2-7	TRBV20-1	few	TGCAGTGCTAGTTGGTGGAAAGATCCCTACGAGCAGTACTTC	CSASWWKDPYEQYF
TRBD1	TRBJ1-5	TRBV20-1	-	TGCAGTGCCCTCCCGGACAGGGCGGGTCAGCCCCAGCATTTT	CSALPDRAGQPQHF
-	TRBJ1-1	TRBV6-4	-	TGTGCCAGCAGACAAGACAGGAACACTGAAGCTTTCTTT	CASRQDRNTEAFF
TRBD1	TRBJ2-7	TRBV30	-	TGTGCCTGGAGCAGACAGGGGGCTGGGGAGCAGTACTTC	CAWSRQGAGEQYF
TRBD2	TRBJ2-7	TRBV20-1	few	TGCAGTGCTAGAGTGGGTAGCGGGGGGGTCGAGCAGTACTTC	CSARVGSGGVEQYF
TRBD1	TRBJ1-6	TRBV7-2	medium-sized	TGTGCCAGCAGCTCTCGGACAGGGGTTAATTCACCCCTCCACTTT	CASSSRTGVNSPLHF
TRBD2	TRBJ2-5	TRBV24-1	-	TGTGCCACCAGTGGGGGGGGGACTAGCTTTCGAGGGGAGGAGACCCAGTACTTC	CATSGGGTSFRGEETQYF
-	TRBJ2-5	TRBV28	few	TGTGCCAGCAGTTCCCCCCTAGGGAACCAAGAGACCCAGTACTTC	CASSSPLGNQETQYF
-	TRBJ2-1	TRBV6-1	-	TGTGCCAGCAGTGAAGGTTATCAGCTCTACAATGAGCAGTTCTTC	CASSEGYQLYNEQFF
-	TRBJ1-1	TRBV5-1	-	TGCGCCAGCAGCCAGGACTGGAACACTGAAGCTTTCTTT	CASSQDWNTEAFF
-	TRBJ1-1	TRBV6-5	-	TGTGCCAGCAGTTACGGAGGGAGAGCTTTCTTT	CASSYGGRAFF
TRBD1	TRBJ1-2	TRBV6-1	few	TGTGCCAGCAGTGCATCACAGGGGACGTATGGCTACACCTTC	CASSASQGTYGYTF
-	TRBJ1-1	TRBV7-2	-	TGTGCCAGCAGCTTTCTGGAGGGGAAAGGTTCTGAAGCTTTCTTT	CASSFLEGKGSEAFF
TRBD1	TRBJ1-5	TRBV6-1	-	TGTGCCAGCAGGAGAGCCGGGACAGTAGTTTACCAGCCCCAGCATTTT	CASRRAGTVVYQPQHF
-	TRBJ1-1	TRBV3-1	-	TGTGCCAGCAGCCGGGGGACCACTGAAGCTTTCTTT	CASSRGTTEAFF
-	TRBJ1-2	TRBV6-2/TRBV6-3	once	TGTGCCAGCAGTCGGACGGGACACTCAGGGGATAACTATGGCTACACCTTC	CASSRTGHSGDNYGYTF
TRBD1	TRBJ2-3	TRBV7-2	few	TGTGCCAGCAGCTTAGCTGGGACAGGGCCCACAGATACGCAGTATTTT	CASSLAGTGPTDTQYF
TRBD1	TRBJ2-7	TRBV6-2/TRBV6-3	-	TGTGCCAGCAGTTACCCGGGACAGGGGCGATACGAGCAGTACTTC	CASSYPGQGRYEQYF
-	TRBJ1-1	TRBV2	-	TGTGCCAGCAGTGCCGGGACGCAGAACACTGAAGCTTTCTTT	CASSAGTQNTEAFF
-	TRBJ2-1	TRBV5-4	once	TGTGCCAGCACGCGGAGAGGGAATAATGAGCAGTTCTTC	CASTRRGNNEQFF
-	TRBJ1-1	TRBV20-1	-	TGCAGTGCTAGCATTGAGAACACTGAAGCTTTCTTT	CSASIENTEAFF
TRBD2	TRBJ2-5	TRBV7-2	few	TGTGCCAGCAGCTTTTCTAGCGGGATTCGGGGGGAGACCCAGTACTTC	CASSFSSGIRGETQYF
-	TRBJ2-7	TRBV18	-	TGTGCCAGCTCACCAGGTTACGGCTACGAGCAGTACTTC	CASSPGYGYEQYF
-	TRBJ1-2	TRBV5-5	few	TGTGCCAGCAGCTTGGGGGCAGGCGGCTATGGCTACACCTTC	CASSLGAGGYGYTF
-	TRBJ2-7	TRBV10-3	-	TGTGCCATCAGGGGGGTTGTAGGACAGAGCTACTACGAGCAGTACTTC	CAIRGVVGQSYYEQYF
-	TRBJ1-1	TRBV20-1	hyperexpanded	TGCAGTGCTCAGCGGGGGTACACTGAAGCTTTCTTT	CSAQRGYTEAFF
TRBD2	TRBJ2-7	TRBV7-2	medium-sized	TGTGCCAGCAACTTCCGAGCGGGAGTAGGTGAGCAGTACTTC	CASNFRAGVGEQYF
TRBD2	TRBJ2-1	TRBV7-9	few	TGTGCCAGCAAGGGACGGGAGGAGAATGAGCAGTTCTTC	CASKGREENEQFF
-	TRBJ2-7	TRBV6-5	-	TGTGCCAGCAGTTGGACATCCTACGAGCAGTACTTC	CASSWTSYEQYF
-	TRBJ2-5	TRBV7-3	few	TGTGCCAGCAGCTCCGGGGCCAGCCGGGGAGAGACCCAGTACTTC	CASSSGASRGETQYF
-	TRBJ2-2	TRBV24-1	-	TGTGCCACCCGTGAGAACACCGGGGAGCTGTTTTTT	CATRENTGELFF
TRBD2	TRBJ2-7	TRBV20-1	few	TGCAGTGCTTGGGGACTAGCGGGAGGGGGAGAGCAGTACTTC	CSAWGLAGGGEQYF
-	TRBJ1-6	TRBV11-3	-	TGTGCCAGCAGCCCTCCTACAGGGTTAACCCTCCACTTT	CASSPPTGLTLHF
-	TRBJ2-5	TRBV18	-	TGTGCCAGCTCACCAGCGTTGGAGGGAGAGACCCAGTACTTC	CASSPALEGETQYF
-	TRBJ2-5	TRBV18	-	TGTGCCAGCTCACCACCGCCCCGCGATATACAGGGCGGACAAGAGACCCAGTACTTC	CASSPPPRDIQGGQETQYF
-	TRBJ2-1	TRBV11-1	few	TGTGCCAGCAGCTTAGGGAGGGGGGGCCTTCGCAATGAGCAGTTCTTC	CASSLGRGGLRNEQFF
-	TRBJ2-7	TRBV7-2	-	TGTGCCAGCAGCGCCCTACACCGAGGGGGCGAGCAGTACTTC	CASSALHRGGEQYF
TRBD2	TRBJ2-5	TRBV28	-	TGTGCCAGCAGTTGGGGACTAGCGGGAGTCTGGGAGACCCAGTACTTC	CASSWGLAGVWETQYF
-	TRBJ2-7	TRBV6-2/TRBV6-3	-	TGTGCCAGCAGTTACGTTGGGAGACCACTACACTACGAGCAGTACTTC	CASSYVGRPLHYEQYF
-	TRBJ2-7	TRBV7-9	-	TGTGCCAGCAGCTTAAGATTACTACCTCCCTACGAGCAGTACTTC	CASSLRLLPPYEQYF
TRBD1	TRBJ1-6	TRBV20-1	medium-sized	TGCAGTGCTCGGACAGGGGGGAAGGCACCCCTCCACTTT	CSARTGGKAPLHF
-	TRBJ2-7	TRBV7-2	few	TGTGCCAGCAGCTTAGAGGCGGGGTACGAGCAGTACTTC	CASSLEAGYEQYF
-	TRBJ2-5	TRBV29-1	-	TGCAGCGTTGAGCAAGGGGAGACCCAGTACTTC	CSVEQGETQYF
-	TRBJ1-2	TRBV7-2	-	TGTGCCAGCAGCCCGAGGCTGGACAGAGATGGCTACACCTTC	CASSPRLDRDGYTF
-	TRBJ1-5	TRBV20-1	medium-sized	TGCAGTGCTAGGACGGACAGCAATCAGCCCCAGCATTTT	CSARTDSNQPQHF
-	TRBJ1-2	TRBV20-1	medium-sized	TGCAGTGCTAGTCCCCAGGGTGCTAACTATGGCTACACCTTC	CSASPQGANYGYTF
-	TRBJ1-1	TRBV12-3/TRBV12-4	few	TGTGCCAGCAGTTTGTGGGGGAACACTGAAGCTTTCTTT	CASSLWGNTEAFF
TRBD2	TRBJ2-1	TRBV7-3	-	TGTGCCAGCAGCCGTACTAGCGGGGGAGGCAATGAGCAGTTCTTC	CASSRTSGGGNEQFF
-	TRBJ1-2	TRBV27	-	TGTGCCAGCAGTTCTTTAGCGGGGACCAACTATGGCTACACCTTC	CASSSLAGTNYGYTF
-	TRBJ2-7	TRBV20-1	-	TGCAGTGCTAGAGATGTGACAGAGAACCCCTACGAGCAGTACTTC	CSARDVTENPYEQYF
-	TRBJ2-5	TRBV20-1	medium-sized	TGCAGTGCTAGACCAGGGCTGGCAGACCAAGAGACCCAGTACTTC	CSARPGLADQETQYF
-	TRBJ1-5	TRBV20-1	medium-sized	TGCAGTGCTAGAGTGGGCAGAGCAACTAATCAGCCCCAGCATTTT	CSARVGRATNQPQHF
-	TRBJ2-3	TRBV30	once	TGTGCCTGGGAGACGGGATTCTCAGATACGCAGTATTTT	CAWETGFSDTQYF